This T cell receptor beta chain was captured in a study of technical replicates of blood from several donors. The table came from immunoSEQ multiplex PCR; TCRdb's copy has only in-frame clones and leaves some out. The table records 70,000 to 85,000 clones, less than 98% of them present only once. Per germline, CDR1 MRHNA and CDR2 SNTAGT. This CDR3 has 17 amino acids. V lost 4 bases and J lost 7, with 25 bases in between. The specimen sequenced was T cells isolated from PBMCs. The TCR originated in a human donor in good health. The V call is TRBV6-4, the J call TRBJ2-5; possible D gene TRBD2, 6 bases. CDR3 protein: CASSGRAFYPRGGTQYF. As DNA, the CDR3 is TGTGCCAGCAGTGGCCGAGCGTTTTACCCAAGGGGAGGGACCCAGTACTTC.